What follows is one T cell receptor beta chain and its context. Its antigen is unknown. This record belongs to a study of T cells expressing NK-cell markers. Study-level findings and limits: The contribution of dominant NKG2C+ clonotypes to CD8+ T cells in about six donors was about 1.0-8%.

Using the 5' RACE reads, TCRdb records one entry per CDR3 protein without DNA. This sample's table has roughly 350,000 distinct CDR3 sequences. Material for sequencing was blood T cells: a sorted CD56 or NKG2C T cell subset, CD4+ or CD8+ T cells, or bulk PBMC T cells (not recorded which). This receptor was obtained from a man between 18 and 69 years old in good health.

The CDR3 loop reads CASSVAPGTHQAKNIQYF. J is TRBJ2-4 and V is TRBV9. Germline loops: CDR1 SGDLS, CDR2 YYNGEE. The CDR3 spans 18 residues. Full variable domain (outside the CDR3, taken from reference TRBV9 and TRBJ2-4): DSGVTQTPKHLITATGQRVTLRCSPRSGDLSVYWYQQSLDQGLQFLIQYYNGEERAKGNILERFSAQQFPDLHSELNLSSLELGDSALYFCASSVAPGTHQAKNIQYFGAGTRLSVL.